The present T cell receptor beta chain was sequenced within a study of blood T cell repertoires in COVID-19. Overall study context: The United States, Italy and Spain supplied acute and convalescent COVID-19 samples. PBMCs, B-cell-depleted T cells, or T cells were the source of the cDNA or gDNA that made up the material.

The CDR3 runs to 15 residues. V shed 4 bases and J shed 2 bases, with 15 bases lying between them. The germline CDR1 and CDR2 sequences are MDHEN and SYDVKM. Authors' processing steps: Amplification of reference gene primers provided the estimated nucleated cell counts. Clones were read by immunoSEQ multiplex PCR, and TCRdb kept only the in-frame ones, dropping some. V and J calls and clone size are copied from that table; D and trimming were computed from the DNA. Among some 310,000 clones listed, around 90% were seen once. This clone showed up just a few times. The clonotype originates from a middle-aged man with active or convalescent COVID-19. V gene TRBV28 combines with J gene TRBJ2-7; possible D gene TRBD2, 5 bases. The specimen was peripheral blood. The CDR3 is CASSYLGVGTYEQYF. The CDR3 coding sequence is TGTGCCAGCAGTTACCTCGGGGTCGGAACCTACGAGCAGTACTTC.